What follows are 26 T cell receptor beta chains derived from one specimen sequenced in a study of blood T cell repertoires in COVID-19. Only in-frame clones appear in the TCRdb table, and some are missing; sequencing was by immunoSEQ multiplex PCR. The repertoire has tens of thousands of clones, about nine tenths of them found once; the top ten carry about 3%. The sample comprised peripheral blood. These receptors were collected from a woman between 45 and 60 years old with active or convalescent COVID-19.

This CDR3 is CASSPRTGGTGANVLTF. The CDR3 coding sequence is TGCGCCAGCAGCCCAAGGACAGGGGGGACTGGGGCCAACGTCCTGACTTTC. The rearrangement uses TRBV5-1 and TRBJ2-6, with 10 bases matching TRBD1. Germline-derived CDR1 and CDR2 are SGHRS and YFSETQ. J lost 2 bases, V lost 4 bases, and 6 bases had no gene match. This CDR3 has 17 residues.

The gene calls are TRBV7-3 and TRBJ2-3; unclear D gene. From germline, CDR1 is SGHTA and CDR2 FQGTGA. V was pared by 3 bases and J by 5 bases, with 15 bases between. The CDR3 runs to 15 residues. The CDR3 nucleotides are TGTGCCAGCAGCTTTAACGCGGAGAGAGGAGATACGCAGTATTTT. This sequence encodes CASSFNAERGDTQYF.

This chain uses TRBV20-1 with TRBJ1-2, with TRBD1 as a possible D gene (5 bases). V was cut by 1 base and J by 8 bases, with 8 bases left in between. Germline lookup yields CDR1 DFQATT and CDR2 SNEGSKA (reference sequence). The CDR3 sequence is 11 residues long. CDR3 bases: TGCAGTGCTAGAGGGGGGAGGGGCTACACCTTC. Amino acid sequence: CSARGGRGYTF.

The CDR3 DNA is TGTGCCAGCAGCCGGGACATTGTGAACACTGAAGCTTTCTTT. It codes for CASSRDIVNTEAFF. The rearrangement links TRBV5-6 to TRBJ1-1, with D perhaps matching TRBD1 (6 bases). The V gene lost 4 bases and the J gene lost 0 bases, with 10 bases spanning the gap. This CDR3 region has 14 residues. Germline values: CDR1 SGHDT, CDR2 YYEEEE.

The V call is TRBV18, the J call TRBJ2-7; TRBD1 is a possible D gene (5 bases). The CDR3 runs to 13 residues. Germline V gives CDR1 KGHSH, CDR2 LQKENI. V dropped 5 bases and J dropped 2 bases, with 10 bases sitting between them. The CDR3 bases are TGTGCCAGCTCAGTTAAACAGGCCTACGAGCAGTACTTC. Encoded protein: CASSVKQAYEQYF.

This clone was found once. The chain combines TRBV5-5 with TRBJ1-2; possibly TRBD1 for D (5 bases). This CDR3 comprises 13 residues. In germline, CDR1 is SGHKS, CDR2 YYEKEE (reference sequence). V was cut by 2 bases and J by 8 bases, with 13 bases left in between. Here the CDR3 DNA reads TGTGCCAGCAGCTTCGGCCAGGGCTCCGGCTACACCTTC. Translated: CASSFGQGSGYTF.

DNA of the CDR3: TGTGCCAGCAGCCAAGATCGTAGAAATTATCAGCCCCAGCATTTT. This codes for CASSQDRRNYQPQHF. This sequence joins TRBV4-2 and TRBJ1-5; D is ambiguous. Germline V gives CDR1 LGHNA, CDR2 YNFKEQ. The V and J ends lost 0 bases and 5 bases respectively, with 11 bases between them. The CDR3 covers 15 residues.

The J gene is TRBJ2-7, the V gene TRBV10-3; D is unclear. The CDR3 is made up of 14 amino acids. V shed 2 bases and J shed 7 bases, with 15 bases lying between them. The germline gives CDR1 ENHRY, CDR2 SYGVKD. The CDR3 sequence: CAISENPATEEQYF. The DNA for the CDR3 is TGTGCCATCAGTGAGAACCCGGCTACAGAGGAGCAGTACTTC.

The chain uses TRBV7-2 and TRBJ1-2; D unclear. V lost 1 base to trimming and J lost 4 bases, with 4 bases between them. This CDR3 has 12 amino acids. Germline CDR1 reads SGHTA; CDR2 reads FQGNSA. CDR3 DNA: TGTGCCAGCAGCTTAGACAGCTATGGCTACACCTTC. It encodes CASSLDSYGYTF.

The chain joins TRBV29-1 to TRBJ2-1, with 9 bases lining up with TRBD1. In germline, CDR1 is SQVTM, CDR2 ANQGSEA. With 3 bases clipped from V and 4 bases from J, the junction kept 1 base outside the gene matches. The CDR3 consists of 13 residues. The CDR3, as DNA: TGCAGCGTTGACGGACAGGGGTACAATGAGCAGTTCTTC. Amino acid sequence: CSVDGQGYNEQFF.

The rearrangement uses TRBV18 and TRBJ1-2; 8 nucleotides line up with TRBD1. This CDR3 is built from 13 residues. Trimming took 4 bases from V and 3 from J; bases not matched to a gene: 1. Germline CDR1 reads KGHSH; CDR2 reads LQKENI. The CDR3 nucleotides are TGTGCCAGCTCACAGGGACAGGACTATGGCTACACCTTC. Protein product: CASSQGQDYGYTF.

The V gene is TRBV5-1, the J gene TRBJ1-2; no firm D call. Germline V lookup: CDR1 SGHRS, CDR2 YFSETQ. The CDR3 has 14 residues. The V end lost 5 bases, the J end lost 1 base, and 12 bases lay between the germline ends. In DNA form, the CDR3 reads TGCGCCAGCAGTAGTCAGGTAGATAACTATGGCTACACCTTC. The encoded protein is CASSSQVDNYGYTF. The whole variable domain, remainder taken from reference TRBV5-1 and TRBJ1-2, is KAGVTQTPRYLIKTRGQQVTLSCSPISGHRSVSWYQQTPGQGLQFLFEYFSETQRNKGNFPGRFSGRQFSNSRSEMNVSTLELGDSALYLCASSSQVDNYGYTFGSGTRLTVV.

The chain recombines TRBV6-2 or TRBV6-3 with TRBJ2-3; 7 nucleotides align to TRBD2. J lost 8 bases, V lost 5 bases, and 7 bases had no gene match. The CDR3 loop spans 13 amino acids. Germline V gene lookup returns CDR1 MNHEY and CDR2 SVGEGT. Here the CDR3 reads CASSGNGGFTQYF. In DNA form, the CDR3 reads TGTGCCAGCAGTGGGAACGGGGGGTTTACGCAGTATTTT.

Many counts were recorded for this clone. This chain links TRBV6-5 with TRBJ1-6; TRBD1 is a possible D gene (5 bases). V was clipped by 6 bases and J by 7 bases, with 7 bases between them. Germline V gene data show CDR1 as MNHEY and CDR2 as SVGAGI. There are 12 residues in the CDR3. DNA of the CDR3: TGTGCCAGCAGCCAGGGAAATTCACCCCTCCACTTT. Protein product: CASSQGNSPLHF.

The chain couples TRBV7-2 to TRBJ2-5; tentatively, D is TRBD2 (6 bases). The germline CDR1 and CDR2 sequences are SGHTA and FQGNSA. This CDR3 has 15 amino acids. The V end was cut by 8 bases, the J end by 2 bases, with 18 bases between. The CDR3 loop reads CASSRWAGYQETQYF. The DNA of the CDR3 is TGTGCCAGCTCCCGGTGGGCGGGGTATCAAGAGACCCAGTACTTC.

The rearrangement uses TRBV7-2 and TRBJ1-1; TRBD1 aligns across 8 bases. Trimming cost V 5 bases and J 2 bases; bases outside gene matches: 7. CDR3 size: 15 residues. CDR1 is SGHTA and CDR2 is FQGNSA in the germline V gene. CDR3 DNA sequence: TGTGCCAGCAGCGAGTACAGGGGGAGTAACACTGAAGCTTTCTTT. Residues: CASSEYRGSNTEAFF.

This chain links TRBV9 with TRBJ1-1, with TRBD1 as a possible D gene (5 bases). V shed 0 bases and J shed 1 base, with 10 bases lying between them. Germline V gene data show CDR1 as SGDLS and CDR2 as YYNGEE. This CDR3 is 15 amino acids long. This CDR3 reads CASSVAGQGNTEAFF. CDR3 coding DNA: TGTGCCAGCAGCGTAGCCGGCCAGGGGAACACTGAAGCTTTCTTT.

The chain uses TRBV30 and TRBJ2-5; 8 nucleotides match TRBD1. Germline V lookup: CDR1 GTSNPN, CDR2 SVGIG (reference sequence). This CDR3 comprises 13 residues. The V and J ends lost 3 bases and 6 bases, in that order; junction bases with no gene match: 6. The CDR3 reads CAWSADRVQTQYF. The CDR3 DNA reads TGTGCCTGGAGCGCGGACAGGGTCCAGACCCAGTACTTC.

The chain couples TRBV3-1 (or the pseudogene TRBV3-2) to TRBJ1-5; a possible D gene is TRBD1 (5 bases). CDR3 length equals 16 residues. The V gene lost 0 bases and the J gene lost 4 bases, with 13 bases spanning the gap. Per the germline V gene, CDR1 is LGHDT and CDR2 is YNNKEL (reference sequence). CDR3 residues: CASSQDGSPGNQPQHF. DNA for the CDR3: TGTGCCAGCAGCCAAGATGGTTCCCCAGGGAATCAGCCCCAGCATTTT.

J is TRBJ1-1 and V is TRBV25-1; TRBD1 agrees at 7 bases. CDR3 size: 16 residues. Per the germline V gene, CDR1 is MGHDK and CDR2 is SYGVNS. The ends lost 1 base at V and 4 bases at J; junction bases unmatched: 9. In nucleotides, the CDR3 is TGTGCCAGCAGTGAATGGGAACAGGGGAGAAGCACTGAAGCTTTCTTT. Protein product: CASSEWEQGRSTEAFF.

The table lists this clone with a count of one. One junction end disagrees with the germline gene, perhaps due to a read error. The rearrangement joins TRBV3-1 (or the pseudogene TRBV3-2) to TRBJ1-2, with TRBD1 as a possible D gene (6 bases). CDR1 LGHDT and CDR2 YNNKEL come from the germline V gene (reference sequence). The CDR3 length is 14 residues. The CDR3 sequence is CASSQDGGTPISSF. In nucleotides, the CDR3 is TGTGCCAGCAGCCAAGATGGTGGGACACCCATCTCCTCCTTC.

This chain joins TRBV5-1 and TRBJ1-1; 7 positions match TRBD1. The CDR3 runs 12 residues. With 0 bases clipped from V and 7 bases from J, the junction kept 0 bases outside the gene matches. Germline V lookup: CDR1 SGHRS, CDR2 YFSETQ. CDR3 sequence: CASSLGDSEAFF. DNA of the CDR3: TGCGCCAGCAGCTTGGGGGACAGTGAAGCTTTCTTT.

The V gene is TRBV5-1, the J gene TRBJ1-6, with TRBD1 matching over 11 bases. Germline assignment: CDR1 SGHRS and CDR2 YFSETQ. V trimming: 1 base; J trimming: 7 bases; junction bases outside the gene matches: 1. The CDR3 has 15 residues. The CDR3: CASSLRTGGNSPLHF. In DNA form, the CDR3 reads TGCGCCAGCAGCTTGCGGACAGGGGGCAATTCACCCCTCCACTTT.

The V gene is TRBV5-5, the J gene TRBJ1-1; the D is unclear. CDR1 is SGHKS, CDR2 YYEKEE, per germline (reference sequence). The CDR3 sequence is 14 residues long. V shed 0 bases and J shed 1 base, with 7 bases lying between them. The CDR3 DNA sequence: TGTGCCAGCAGCTTGGGTGCGGGGAACACTGAAGCTTTCTTT. It is translated as CASSLGAGNTEAFF.

This sequence joins TRBV5-1 and TRBJ1-6; 7 bases fit TRBD1. The CDR3 is 16 residues long. Germline CDR1 is SGHRS and CDR2 is YFSETQ. V shed 0 bases and J 10 bases; nucleotides not matched to a gene: 10. In DNA form, the CDR3 reads TGCGCCAGCAGCTTGGATGGCCAGGGGGTTTTCTCACCCCTCCACTTT. It codes for CASSLDGQGVFSPLHF.

In its sample, this clone was seen once. This chain joins TRBV19 and TRBJ2-2, with D possibly matching TRBD1 (6 bases). CDR1 is LNHDA, CDR2 SQIVND, per germline (reference sequence). The CDR3 runs 16 residues. V was cut by 7 bases and J by 2 bases, with 17 bases left in between. In DNA, the CDR3 is TGTGCCAGTAATCGTGACAGGCACTTAAACACCGGGGAGCTGTTTTTT. This encodes CASNRDRHLNTGELFF.